This TCR beta chain was captured in a study of technical replicates of blood from a handful of donors. Germline values: CDR1 SGHVS, CDR2 FQNEAQ. This CDR3 is built from 15 residues. V lost 2 bases, J lost 2 bases, and 11 bases lay in between. This clone was observed once. Method: immunoSEQ multiplex PCR; TCRdb's copy keeps in-frame clones and lacks some. The sample has around 69,000 clones, 88% seen once. The rearrangement uses TRBV7-8 and TRBJ2-3; weak D call: TRBD1 (6 bases). The receptor's source is a human donor in good health. Some clones in this sample may be carry-over from other donors' samples. The sequencing input was PBMCs. DNA of the CDR3: TGTGCCAGCAGCTTAAGAGCAGGGGCCACAGATACGCAGTATTTT. Translating gives CASSLRAGATDTQYF.